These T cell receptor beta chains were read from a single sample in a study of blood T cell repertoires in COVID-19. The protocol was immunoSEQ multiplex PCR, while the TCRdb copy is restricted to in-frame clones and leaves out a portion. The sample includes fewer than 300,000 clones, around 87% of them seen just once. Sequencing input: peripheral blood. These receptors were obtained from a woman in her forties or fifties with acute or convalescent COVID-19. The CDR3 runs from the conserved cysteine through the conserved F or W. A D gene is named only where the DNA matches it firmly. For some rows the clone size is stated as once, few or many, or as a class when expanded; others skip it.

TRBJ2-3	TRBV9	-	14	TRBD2	TGTGCCAGCAGCGTAGGGGACTACACAGATACGCAGTATTTT	CASSVGDYTDTQYF
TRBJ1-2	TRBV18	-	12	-	TGTGCCAGCTCACCAGGGGGGGATGGCTACACCTTC	CASSPGGDGYTF
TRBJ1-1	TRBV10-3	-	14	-	TGTGCCATCAGTGAGCAACCGGGACAACCCGAAGCTTTCTTT	CAISEQPGQPEAFF
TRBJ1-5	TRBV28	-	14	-	TGTGCCAGCAGTTCTATCAGGGGTCGTCAGCCCCAGCATTTT	CASSSIRGRQPQHF
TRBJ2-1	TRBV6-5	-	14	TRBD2	TGTGCCAGCAGCAAACCGGGACTAGGGTTGTCGCAGTTCTTC	CASSKPGLGLSQFF
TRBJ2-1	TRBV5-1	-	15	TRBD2	TGCGCCAGCAGCTTGGCCACGGGAGGGGGGGATGAGCAGTTCTTC	CASSLATGGGDEQFF
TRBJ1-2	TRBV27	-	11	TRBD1	TGTGCCAGCAGTGGGACAGGAGGCTACACCTTC	CASSGTGGYTF
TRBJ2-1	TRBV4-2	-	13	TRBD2	TGTGCCAGCAGACAGACTAGCGGCAATGAGCAGTTCTTC	CASRQTSGNEQFF
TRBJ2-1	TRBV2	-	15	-	TGTGCCAGCGGGGCCCGGGAGTACTCCTACAATGAGCAGTTCTTC	CASGAREYSYNEQFF
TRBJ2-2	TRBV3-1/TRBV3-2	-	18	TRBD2	TGTGCCAGCAGCCAAGAGGCCTGGCTAGCGGGAGGAGCCGGGGAGCTGTTTTTT	CASSQEAWLAGGAGELFF
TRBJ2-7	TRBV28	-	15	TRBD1	TGTGCCAGCAGTTCTCCGGGACAGGGTAGCCACGAGCAGTACTTC	CASSSPGQGSHEQYF
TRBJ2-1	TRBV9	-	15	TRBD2	TGTGCCAGCACTAGCGGGGGAAGCTCCTACAATGAGCAGTTCTTC	CASTSGGSSYNEQFF
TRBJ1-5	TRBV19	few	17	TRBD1	TGTGCCAGTAGAAGCCCGTCCCGACAGGGTGGCAATCAGCCCCAGCATTTT	CASRSPSRQGGNQPQHF
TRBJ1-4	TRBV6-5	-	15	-	TGTGCCAGCAGGCTAGCACCCCAGTCGGGTGAAAAACTGTTTTTT	CASRLAPQSGEKLFF
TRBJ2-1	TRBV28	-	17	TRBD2	TGTGCCAGCAAAAGACTAGCGGGATTGAGCTCCTACAATGAGCAGTTCTTC	CASKRLAGLSSYNEQFF
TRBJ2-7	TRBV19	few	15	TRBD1	TGTGCCAGTAAGAGGGGACAGGGGTCGACCTACGAGCAGTACTTC	CASKRGQGSTYEQYF
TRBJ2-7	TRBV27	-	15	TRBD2	TGTGCCAGCAGTTTTTGGGGACTAGCATCCTACGAGCAGTACTTC	CASSFWGLASYEQYF
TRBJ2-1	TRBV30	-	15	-	TGTGCCTGGAGTGTAGATAGCGAAGCCTACAATGAGCAGTTCTTC	CAWSVDSEAYNEQFF
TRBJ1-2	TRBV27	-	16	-	TGTGCCAGCAGCTTAGCCCGAGGAGATAAAGGCTATGGCTACACCTTC	CASSLARGDKGYGYTF
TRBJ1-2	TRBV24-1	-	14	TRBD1	TGTGCCACCAGTGACCGCCAGGGGGGCTATGGCTACACCTTC	CATSDRQGGYGYTF
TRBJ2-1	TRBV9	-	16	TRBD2	TGTGCCAGCAGCGCTCTAGCGGGAGCATCCTACAATGAGCAGTTCTTC	CASSALAGASYNEQFF
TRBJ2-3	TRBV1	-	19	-	TGCACCAGCAGCCGAGAAACAGGGGGCTGTGCCCCTAGCACAGATACGCAGTATTTT	CTSSRETGGCAPSTDTQYF
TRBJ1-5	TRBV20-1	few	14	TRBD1	TGCAGTGCTAGTTCGACAGGGGGTCATCAGCCCCAGCATTTT	CSASSTGGHQPQHF
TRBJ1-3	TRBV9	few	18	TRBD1	TGTGCCAGCAGCGTAGCCCCCCCGGGGACAGGGTCGGGAAACACCATATATTTT	CASSVAPPGTGSGNTIYF
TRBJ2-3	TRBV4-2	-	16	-	TGTGCCAGCAGCCAAGAGATCCGGAGCCTCACAGATACGCAGTATTTT	CASSQEIRSLTDTQYF
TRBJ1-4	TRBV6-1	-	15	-	TGTGCCAGCAGTGACCTCCGGGGGGTTACTGAAAAACTGTTTTTT	CASSDLRGVTEKLFF
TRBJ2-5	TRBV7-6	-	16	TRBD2	TGTGCCAGCAGCTTGGAACTAGCGGGAGGGCAAGAGACCCAGTACTTC	CASSLELAGGQETQYF
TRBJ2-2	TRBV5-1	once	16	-	TGCGCCAGCAGCTTGGATCGGGGGGCTCACACCGGGGAGCTGTTTTTT	CASSLDRGAHTGELFF
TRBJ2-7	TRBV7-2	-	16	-	TGTGCCAGCAGCTTAGTTTCAGGGGGGAGCTCCTACGAGCAGTACTTC	CASSLVSGGSSYEQYF
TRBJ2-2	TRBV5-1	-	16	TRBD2	TGCGCCAGCAGCTTGGTAGCGGGAGGGCCAAGCGGGGAGCTGTTTTTT	CASSLVAGGPSGELFF
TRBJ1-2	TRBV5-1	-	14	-	TGCGCCAGCAGCTTGTTTGACACAGGGCATGGCTACACCTTC	CASSLFDTGHGYTF
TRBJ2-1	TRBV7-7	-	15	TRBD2	TGTGCTAGCAGCTTAGGAGGCGGGAGGGCCTTTGAGCAGTTCTTC	CASSLGGGRAFEQFF
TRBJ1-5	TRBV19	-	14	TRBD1	TGTGCCAGTAGCCACAGGGGTTCCAATCAGCCCCAGCATTTT	CASSHRGSNQPQHF
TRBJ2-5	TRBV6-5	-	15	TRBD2	TGTGCCAGCAGTTACTCGACAGCTAGCGGGGCCCCCCAGTACTTC	CASSYSTASGAPQYF
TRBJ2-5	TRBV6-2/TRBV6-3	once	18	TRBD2	TGTGCCAGCAGCCGAGGTGACGGACTAGCGGGAGGGGAGCAGACCCAGTACTTC	CASSRGDGLAGGEQTQYF
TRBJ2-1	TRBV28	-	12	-	TGTGCCGCCCCCTCCGGGGCGGGGGAGCAGTTCTTC	CAAPSGAGEQFF
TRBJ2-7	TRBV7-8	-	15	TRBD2	TGTGCCAGCAGCTTAGGGCTAGCGGGAGTACTCGAGCAGTACTTC	CASSLGLAGVLEQYF
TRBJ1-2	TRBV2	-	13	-	TGTGCCAGCTCTCGATCCGCTGAGAGAGGCTACACCTTC	CASSRSAERGYTF
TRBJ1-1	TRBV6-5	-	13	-	TGTGCCAGCAGCGAGACAGTGGCCACTGAAGCTTTCTTT	CASSETVATEAFF
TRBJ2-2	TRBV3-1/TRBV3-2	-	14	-	TGTGCCAGCAGCCAAGATCGGGGGACCGGGGAGCTGTTTTTT	CASSQDRGTGELFF
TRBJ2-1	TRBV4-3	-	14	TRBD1	TGCGCCAGCAGCAGGGGGACAGGAAGCAATGAGCAGTTCTTC	CASSRGTGSNEQFF
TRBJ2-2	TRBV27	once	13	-	TGTGCCAGCAGTTTATATGGGCACGGGGAGCTGTTTTTT	CASSLYGHGELFF
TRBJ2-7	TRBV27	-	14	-	TGTGCCAGCAGTGCTCTCGGGGAGACCTACGAGCAGTACTTC	CASSALGETYEQYF
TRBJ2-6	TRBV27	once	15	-	TGTGCCAGCAGTTTCCTTAACTCTGGGGCCAACGTCCTGACTTTC	CASSFLNSGANVLTF
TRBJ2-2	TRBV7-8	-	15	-	TGTGCCAGCAGCTTAGTGGGCGGGATGGCCGGGGAGCTGTTTTTT	CASSLVGGMAGELFF